The source of this T cell receptor beta chain is a study of beta chain features in type 1 diabetes. Notes on the study in general: Type 1 diabetes patients had moderately but significantly shorter TCRB CDR3s in all four CD4+ subsets. Small HLA sub-analyses could not settle whether HLA shapes TCRB rearrangement.

This CDR3 contains 15 residues. The germline gives CDR1 SQVTM, CDR2 ANQGSEA. Trimming at V came to 5 bases and at J to 2 bases, leaving 9 bases not matched to a gene. Of the isolated RNA, all was reverse transcribed, and so the sequenced material was expressed TCRB transcripts. Using immunoSEQ multiplex PCR, the repertoire was profiled, and TCRdb retains in-frame clones only, with some absent. The sample lists 600,000 or so clones, around 15% occurring once. On this clone: Its target is not known.

The chain carries TRBV29-1 and TRBJ2-7; the match to TRBD1 covers 10 bases. The sequence was collected from a man aged 18-30 years with type 1 diabetes. The sequenced sample consisted of naive CD4+ T cells from blood. The CDR3 DNA reads as TGCAGCGTTAGATCTAGTGGGACAGGGGCCTACGAGCAGTACTTC. As protein: CSVRSSGTGAYEQYF.